The 26 T cell receptor beta chains listed next were all sequenced from one sample in a study of T cell repertoires in cytomegalovirus infection. TCRdb processed the reads anew with MiXCR; each CDR3 protein has one entry. Among a few hundred thousand distinct CDR3 sequences listed, approximately 26% were seen once. The sample comprised PBMCs. The receptors were gathered from a human donor in good health (CMV status not recorded). Some clones in this sample may be carry-over from other donors' samples.

This clonotype was counted only a few times. The rearrangement links TRBV30 to TRBJ2-5; TRBD2 agrees at 9 bases. The CDR3 covers 17 residues. Germline CDR1 GTSNPN, CDR2 SVGIG (reference sequence). V dropped 4 bases and J dropped 3; count of bases not matched to a gene: 15. CDR3 residues: CAWIPQTSGFSKETQYF. In DNA form, the CDR3 reads TGTGCCTGGATTCCTCAGACTAGCGGTTTTTCTAAAGAGACCCAGTACTTC.

This clonotype was counted ten times or more. This rearrangement joins TRBV7-2 to TRBJ2-2, with 14 positions matching TRBD2. V trimming: 6 bases; J trimming: 8 bases; junction bases outside the gene matches: 8. Germline-derived CDR1 and CDR2 are SGHTA and FQGNSA. The CDR3 sequence is 16 residues long. The CDR3 is CASSTRLAGGSGELFF. DNA of the CDR3: TGTGCCAGCAGTACCAGACTAGCGGGAGGGTCAGGGGAGCTGTTTTTT.

This clonotype occurred a few times. This chain uses TRBV6-2 or TRBV6-3 with TRBJ2-5; 7 positions agree with TRBD1. The CDR3 has 15 amino acids. Looked up from germline, CDR1 is MNHEY and CDR2 is SVGEGT. The J segment lost 4 bases and the V segment lost 8 bases, leaving 13 bases of the junction unmatched. The CDR3 nucleotides are TGTGCCAGCTCCACCGGGACAGCCGGTGGAGAGACCCAGTACTTC. Encoded protein: CASSTGTAGGETQYF.

This clonotype was counted many times. DNA for the CDR3: TGTGCCAGTAGTATAGGCTCACTCGTTGAGCAGTTCTTC. This codes for CASSIGSLVEQFF. The rearrangement links TRBV19 to TRBJ2-1, with D hard to call. Germline lookup yields CDR1 LNHDA and CDR2 SQIVND (reference sequence). Trimming pared 1 base from V and 9 bases from J, leaving 10 bases between. The CDR3 loop spans 13 amino acids.

The chain is built from TRBV7-6 and TRBJ1-5; D gene unclear. V was shortened by 5 bases and J by 9 bases, with 17 bases between the two germline ends. Per the germline V gene, CDR1 is SGHVS and CDR2 is FNYEAQ. This CDR3 region has 14 residues. The DNA of the CDR3 is TGTGCCAGCAGCCCGAGTTCAATGGGGTTGCCCCAGCATTTT. Its translation: CASSPSSMGLPQHF.

The table lists this clonotype with a few counts. The gene calls are TRBV7-8 and TRBJ1-4, with TRBD1 as a possible D gene (6 bases). Between the trimmed V and J ends, which lost 4 bases and 7 bases, there was a span of 19 bases. Germline values: CDR1 SGHVS, CDR2 FQNEAQ. This CDR3 has 16 residues. The CDR3 here is CASSSGGPGAGEKLFF. The DNA of the CDR3 is TGTGCCAGCAGCTCGGGGGGTCCAGGGGCGGGTGAAAAACTGTTTTTT.

This clonotype was seen more than once but under ten times. The chain couples TRBV3-1 to TRBJ2-5; no reliable D call. V dropped 2 bases and J dropped 3 bases, with 7 bases sitting between them. The CDR3 runs to 13 residues. From germline, CDR1 is LGHDT and CDR2 YNNKEL (reference sequence). The CDR3 is CASSQRGKETQYF. For the CDR3, the DNA is TGTGCCAGCAGCCAACGCGGCAAAGAGACCCAGTACTTC.

This clonotype was counted a few times. V is TRBV7-3 and J is TRBJ2-3; D gene unclear. Trimming pared 5 bases from V and 3 bases from J, leaving 15 bases between. CDR3 size: 15 residues. The germline V gene encodes CDR1 SGHTA and CDR2 FQGTGA. Here the CDR3 DNA reads TGTGCCAGCAGCCCCTCGGGTCCCCATACAGATACGCAGTATTTT. Translating gives CASSPSGPHTDTQYF.

This clonotype was counted at least ten times. The chain couples TRBV7-2 to TRBJ2-5; D ambiguous. The V and J ends lost 0 bases and 4 bases respectively, with 6 bases between them. Germline V lookup: CDR1 SGHTA, CDR2 FQGNSA. This CDR3 spans 13 amino acids. The CDR3 coding sequence is TGTGCCAGCAGCTTAGCGGTCCCAGAGACCCAGTACTTC. As protein: CASSLAVPETQYF.

This clonotype was seen many times. The J gene is TRBJ2-3, the V gene TRBV7-2; D is perhaps TRBD2 (6 bases). The germline gives CDR1 SGHTA, CDR2 FQGNSA. With 7 bases removed from V and 2 bases from J, the gap between germline ends came to 16 bases. The CDR3 is 15 amino acids. CDR3 region: CASTQFSGNTDTQYF. The CDR3 bases are TGTGCCAGCACCCAGTTTAGCGGAAACACAGATACGCAGTATTTT. The full variable domain, with the rest looked up from reference TRBV7-2 and TRBJ2-3, is GAGVSQSPSNKVTEKGKDVELRCDPISGHTALYWYRQSLGQGLEFLIYFQGNSAPDKSGLPSDRFSAERTGGSVSTLTIQRTQQEDSAVYLCASTQFSGNTDTQYFGPGTRLTVL.

The chain links TRBV12-3 or TRBV12-4 to TRBJ1-1; perhaps TRBD1 as D (5 bases). The V gene lost 2 bases and the J gene lost 5 bases, with 9 bases spanning the gap. The CDR3 has 13 amino acids. The CDR3 DNA sequence: TGTGCCAGCAGTTTACGCTCAGGGACTGAAGCTTTCTTT. Translating gives CASSLRSGTEAFF.

V and J are TRBV28 and TRBJ2-6, with 8 bases matching TRBD2. This CDR3 has 17 amino acids. Germline V gene data show CDR1 as MDHEN and CDR2 as SYDVKM. V lost 6 bases, J lost 1 base, and 8 bases stayed unmatched. CDR3 protein: CASRSGLGQSGANVLTF. DNA of the CDR3: TGTGCCAGCAGGTCGGGACTAGGGCAGTCTGGGGCCAACGTCCTGACTTTC.

The V and J genes are TRBV3-1 and TRBJ2-5, with 7 bases lining up with TRBD2. Per germline, CDR1 LGHDT and CDR2 YNNKEL (reference sequence). V trimming: 4 bases; J trimming: 4 bases; junction bases outside the gene matches: 6. The CDR3 consists of 14 residues. CDR3 residues: CASSRRGRGETQYF. Written as DNA, the CDR3 is TGTGCCAGCAGCCGGCGGGGGAGGGGAGAGACCCAGTACTTC.

This clonotype has only a few counts. V is TRBV11-2 and J is TRBJ2-2, with a possible D match to TRBD1 (7 bases). V was trimmed by 6 bases and J by 7 bases, leaving 24 bases between them. Germline lookup yields CDR1 SGHAT and CDR2 FQNNGV. The CDR3 runs 17 residues. The CDR3 is CASRPQTPTGRYGELFF. CDR3 sequence (DNA): TGTGCCAGCAGACCTCAAACCCCGACAGGGAGGTACGGGGAGCTGTTTTTT.

In this sample, this clonotype turned up many times. This rearrangement joins TRBV7-2 to TRBJ1-1; perhaps TRBD1 as D (5 bases). V gave up 5 bases and J gave up 3 bases, with 13 bases separating them. Germline CDR1 reads SGHTA; CDR2 reads FQGNSA. The CDR3 runs 14 residues. CDR3 residues: CASSGDRSYTEAFF. In DNA, the CDR3 is TGTGCCAGCAGCGGTGACAGATCCTACACTGAAGCTTTCTTT.

This clonotype appeared many times. This chain uses TRBV7-2 with TRBJ2-7; 15 positions agree with TRBD2. The CDR3 runs 16 residues. Trimming cost V 0 bases and J 4 bases; bases outside gene matches: 1. The germline CDR1 and CDR2 sequences are SGHTA and FQGNSA. CDR3 sequence: CASSLAGTSGGYEQYF. The CDR3 DNA follows: TGTGCCAGCAGCTTAGCCGGGACTAGCGGGGGGTACGAGCAGTACTTC.

This clonotype has a count of ten or more. This sequence joins TRBV7-2 and TRBJ2-1, with TRBD2 matching 7 bases. This CDR3 has 17 amino acids. Looked up from germline, CDR1 is SGHTA and CDR2 is FQGNSA. Trimming removed 5 bases from V and 3 bases from J; junction bases left unmatched: 13. The CDR3 coding sequence is TGTGCCAGCAGCCAATCCGAGGGCCTAGCGGACTACAATGAGCAGTTCTTC. Its protein product is CASSQSEGLADYNEQFF.

This clonotype has at least ten counts. The chain's CDR3 is CASSQALHRTDTQYF. In nucleotides, the CDR3 is TGTGCCAGCAGCCAAGCCCTCCACCGCACAGATACGCAGTATTTT. The chain uses TRBV7-2 and TRBJ2-3; D unresolved. The V gene lost 5 bases and the J gene lost 1 base, with 13 bases spanning the gap. Germline CDR1 reads SGHTA; CDR2 reads FQGNSA. The CDR3 has 15 amino acids.

In its sample, this clonotype was seen a few times. The V and J genes are TRBV6-2 or TRBV6-3 and TRBJ2-2, with TRBD2 matching 9 bases. From germline, CDR1 is MNHEY and CDR2 SVGEGT. The CDR3 is 14 amino acids. V dropped 5 bases and J dropped 7; count of bases not matched to a gene: 5. The CDR3 loop is CASSIIAGVGELFF. Here the CDR3 DNA reads TGTGCCAGCAGTATCATAGCGGGAGTCGGGGAGCTGTTTTTT.

This clonotype has a count of ten or more. The chain carries TRBV7-2 and TRBJ2-7, with a possible D match to TRBD1 (5 bases). This CDR3 contains 17 residues. Germline CDR1 and CDR2: SGHTA and FQGNSA. Between the trimmed V and J ends, which lost 1 base and 3 bases, there was a span of 19 bases. Here the CDR3 DNA reads TGTGCCAGCAGCTTAGTATCAGGGCAGACGGCCTACTACGAGCAGTACTTC. Encoded protein: CASSLVSGQTAYYEQYF.

This clonotype was counted only a few times. The V call is TRBV6-1, the J call TRBJ2-3; D is ambiguous. V lost 2 bases and J 0 bases, leaving 15 bases between the germline ends. CDR1 and CDR2 (germline): MNHNS, SASEGT. The CDR3 spans 17 residues. The CDR3 loop reads CASSEPHRARSTDTQYF. In nucleotides, the CDR3 is TGTGCCAGCAGTGAACCACATCGGGCGAGAAGCACAGATACGCAGTATTTT.

This clonotype was counted only a few times. The CDR3 coding sequence is TGTGCCAGCAGCACGACTAGCGGGAGGGCCAGAGGCGGACTAAGTGAGCAGTTCTTC. This gives the protein CASSTTSGRARGGLSEQFF. The chain recombines TRBV28 with TRBJ2-1; 14 nucleotides align to TRBD2. The CDR3 covers 19 residues. Trimming removed 6 bases from V and 9 bases from J; junction bases left unmatched: 19. From germline, CDR1 is MDHEN and CDR2 SYDVKM.

V and J are TRBV30 and TRBJ1-2; tentative D call: TRBD1 (6 bases). This CDR3 is built from 14 residues. From germline, CDR1 is GTSNPN and CDR2 SVGIG (reference sequence). The germline V and J ends were trimmed by 4 bases and 0 bases, with 12 bases remaining between them. In DNA, the CDR3 is TGTGCCTGGACCCGGACAGACACTAACTATGGCTACACCTTC. Its translation: CAWTRTDTNYGYTF. Based on the CDR3 plus reference TRBV30 and TRBJ1-2, the full variable domain is SQTIHQWPATLVQPVGSPLSLECTVEGTSNPNLYWYRQAAGRGLQLLFYSVGIGQISSEVPQNLSASRPQDRQFILSSKKLLLSDSGFYLCAWTRTDTNYGYTFGSGTRLTVV.

Only a few counts were recorded for this clonotype. This chain links TRBV6-5 with TRBJ2-5, with D possibly being TRBD2 (7 bases). The germline CDR1 and CDR2 sequences are MNHEY and SVGAGI. V was cut by 6 bases and J by 5 bases, with 13 bases left in between. The CDR3 consists of 13 residues. This chain's CDR3 is CASRRGPWETQYF. For the CDR3, the DNA is TGTGCCAGCAGGCGGGGGCCCTGGGAGACCCAGTACTTC.

This clonotype appeared many times. V usage is TRBV7-2 and J usage is TRBJ2-5; 8 bases are shared with TRBD2. Germline V lookup: CDR1 SGHTA, CDR2 FQGNSA. Trimming took 6 bases from V and 5 from J; bases not matched to a gene: 11. The CDR3 spans 15 residues. The CDR3 region has the DNA TGTGCCAGCAGTTCAAGCGGGAGAGGGGAGGAGACCCAGTACTTC. Translated, it gives CASSSSGRGEETQYF.

This clonotype was observed a handful of times. This chain links TRBV14 with TRBJ2-2, with TRBD2 identical over 9 bases. The CDR3 spans 13 residues. Germline V gene sequence: CDR1 SGHDN, CDR2 FVKESK. V shed 6 bases, J shed 6 bases, and the junction held 2 bases outside the gene matches. The CDR3 spells CASRLAGPGELFF. The CDR3 DNA reads TGTGCCAGCAGACTAGCGGGCCCCGGGGAGCTGTTTTTT. The full variable domain, its missing parts supplied by reference TRBV14 and TRBJ2-2, is EAGVTQFPSHSVIEKGQTVTLRCDPISGHDNLYWYRRVMGKEIKFLLHFVKESKQDESGMPNNRFLAERTGGTYSTLKVQPAELEDSGVYFCASRLAGPGELFFGEGSRLTVL.